These T cell receptor beta chains were read from a single sample in a study of OX40 agonist ivuxolimab in advanced cancers. Here immunoSEQ multiplex PCR was the method, and the copy in TCRdb shows in-frame clones only, minus some. The top ten hold more than 3.5% of the sample, which has about 79,000 clones, about 85% seen once. The material was CD4+ or CD8+ T cells sorted from blood, obtained in a trial of the OX40 agonist ivuxolimab. The receptor set was obtained from an adult with an advanced solid tumor such as melanoma, head and neck, liver or kidney cancer. CDR3s include the opening cysteine and the closing phenylalanine or tryptophan. The D gene is left open where the match is weak. Only some rows state a clone size, as once, few, many or a class for expanded clones.

j_gene	v_gene	d_gene	abundance	CDR3aa	CDR3nt
TRBJ1-2	TRBV5-6	TRBD1	once	CASNPGGPLYGYTF	TGTGCCAGCAACCCAGGGGGACCCCTCTATGGCTACACCTTC
TRBJ2-7	TRBV4-1	-	-	CASSQGDGPRYEQYF	TGCGCCAGCAGCCAAGGTGATGGACCCCGCTACGAGCAGTACTTC
TRBJ2-7	TRBV7-8	-	-	CASSLGPLSYEQYF	TGTGCCAGCAGCTTGGGTCCCCTCTCCTACGAGCAGTACTTC
TRBJ2-3	TRBV5-1	TRBD2	-	CASRQTSGITDTQYF	TGCGCCAGCAGACAGACTAGCGGAATCACAGATACGCAGTATTTT
TRBJ1-2	TRBV7-2	TRBD1	-	CASRRPGQLNYGYTF	TGTGCCAGCAGAAGACCGGGACAGCTTAACTATGGCTACACCTTC
TRBJ2-1	TRBV7-9	-	-	CASSLARGEQFF	TGTGCCAGCAGCTTAGCAAGGGGGGAGCAGTTCTTC
TRBJ1-5	TRBV15	TRBD1	once	CATSRDRGGGGSQPQHF	TGTGCCACCAGCAGAGATCGAGGGGGCGGTGGAAGTCAGCCCCAGCATTTT
TRBJ2-1	TRBV7-3	TRBD2	-	CASSPYGWGLVPNEQFF	TGTGCCAGCAGCCCATATGGATGGGGACTAGTCCCGAATGAGCAGTTCTTC
TRBJ1-2	TRBV15	TRBD1	-	CATSGQGAGGYTF	TGTGCCACCAGCGGACAGGGGGCGGGTGGCTACACCTTC
TRBJ2-3	TRBV15	-	few	CATSRAGSSDTQYF	TGTGCCACCAGCAGAGCAGGATCGTCAGATACGCAGTATTTT
TRBJ2-1	TRBV5-6	-	-	CASSLGPESYYNEQFF	TGTGCCAGCAGCTTGGGACCGGAAAGTTACTACAATGAGCAGTTCTTC
TRBJ2-7	TRBV4-2	-	few	CASSRGLSYEQYF	TGTGCCAGCAGCCGAGGACTGTCCTACGAGCAGTACTTC
TRBJ2-3	TRBV15	-	-	CATSGGLAAKYTDTQYF	TGTGCCACCAGCGGGGGTCTAGCCGCGAAGTACACAGATACGCAGTATTTT
TRBJ2-7	TRBV19	-	-	CASSSEMGEQYF	TGTGCCAGTAGCTCCGAGATGGGGGAGCAGTACTTC
TRBJ2-5	TRBV7-7	-	once	CASSPRGHLETQYF	TGTGCTAGCAGCCCACGGGGCCATTTGGAGACCCAGTACTTC
TRBJ2-7	TRBV7-8	-	-	CASSLARQTGHEQYF	TGTGCCAGCAGCTTAGCCCGGCAGACGGGCCACGAGCAGTACTTC
TRBJ1-5	TRBV7-2	-	-	CASSLGSWGNQPQHF	TGTGCCAGCAGCTTGGGGTCTTGGGGCAATCAGCCCCAGCATTTT
TRBJ2-3	TRBV27	TRBD2	-	CASSLSRTLAGGNRADTQYF	TGTGCCAGCAGTTTATCGCGCACTTTAGCGGGAGGGAATAGGGCAGATACGCAGTATTTT
TRBJ2-1	TRBV15	-	-	CATSRVISGPSYNEQFF	TGTGCCACCAGCAGAGTTATTTCGGGCCCTTCCTACAATGAGCAGTTCTTC
TRBJ1-1	TRBV5-1	-	once	CASSLGLGPRNTEAFF	TGCGCCAGCAGCTTGGGGCTGGGACCAAGAAACACTGAAGCTTTCTTT
TRBJ2-7	TRBV9	-	-	CASSARDSTGEQYF	TGTGCCAGCAGCGCTCGGGACTCAACGGGTGAGCAGTACTTC
TRBJ1-2	TRBV14	-	-	CASSQAHTGLGYTF	TGTGCCAGCAGCCAAGCTCATACAGGGCTTGGCTACACCTTC
TRBJ1-3	TRBV23-1	-	-	CASSQSGRNSGNTIYF	TGCGCCAGCAGTCAATCGGGCAGAAACTCTGGAAACACCATATATTTT
TRBJ2-3	TRBV28	-	-	CASSSSDTQYF	TGTGCCAGCAGTTCGTCCGATACGCAGTATTTT
TRBJ1-2	TRBV10-3	-	-	CAISESWGAAGHYGYTF	TGTGCCATCAGTGAGTCTTGGGGGGCAGCCGGACACTATGGCTACACCTTC
TRBJ2-1	TRBV7-8	TRBD2	-	CASSLVDGTSYYNEQFF	TGTGCCAGCAGCTTAGTAGACGGGACTAGCTACTACAATGAGCAGTTCTTC
TRBJ2-7	TRBV13	-	-	CASSSPGDSSYEQYF	TGTGCCAGCAGCTCCCCCGGCGACAGCTCCTACGAGCAGTACTTC
TRBJ2-2	TRBV9	-	-	CASSEWNTGELFF	TGTGCCAGCAGCGAATGGAACACCGGGGAGCTGTTTTTT
TRBJ2-7	TRBV2	-	-	CASCPGLLFSYEQYF	TGTGCCAGCTGTCCGGGACTTCTCTTTTCCTACGAGCAGTACTTC
TRBJ2-1	TRBV28	-	-	CASGRRSNEQFF	TGTGCCAGCGGTAGGCGTAGCAATGAGCAGTTCTTC
TRBJ2-1	TRBV6-6	-	-	CASKLQGTEQFF	TGTGCCAGCAAACTTCAGGGGACTGAGCAGTTCTTC
TRBJ1-2	TRBV6-6	-	-	CASSFPTQGYTF	TGTGCCAGCAGTTTCCCGACCCAAGGCTACACCTTC
TRBJ2-2	TRBV4-1	TRBD2	-	CASSQESGNGGELFF	TGCGCCAGCAGCCAAGAGAGCGGGAATGGCGGGGAGCTGTTTTTT
TRBJ2-7	TRBV7-6	-	-	CASSSIRDGGSYEQYF	TGTGCCAGCAGCTCGATCCGGGACGGGGGCTCCTACGAGCAGTACTTC
TRBJ1-3	TRBV7-3	-	-	CASSLTPGQSTIYF	TGTGCCAGCAGCTTAACACCAGGGCAGAGCACCATATATTTT
TRBJ2-7	TRBV21-1	-	-	CASSKQGRDGSSYEQYF	TGTGCCAGCAGCAAGCAGGGCCGGGACGGAAGCTCCTACGAGCAGTACTTC
TRBJ1-4	TRBV28	-	-	CASRSGTVYEKLFF	TGTGCCAGCAGGTCGGGGACCGTATATGAAAAACTGTTTTTT
TRBJ1-4	TRBV30	-	-	CAWSPRLGGEKLFF	TGTGCCTGGAGTCCCAGACTGGGGGGTGAAAAACTGTTTTTT
TRBJ2-7	TRBV6-5	-	-	CASSKYRSSYEQYF	TGTGCCAGCAGTAAGTACAGGAGCTCCTACGAGCAGTACTTC
TRBJ2-7	TRBV18	TRBD2	few	CASSHGRERYEQYF	TGTGCCAGCTCACACGGGCGGGAGAGGTACGAGCAGTACTTC
TRBJ1-3	TRBV4-1	TRBD1	once	CASSHGTGANTIYF	TGCGCCAGCAGCCATGGGACAGGGGCAAACACCATATATTTT
TRBJ1-5	TRBV28	-	-	CASGQVANF	TGTGCCAGCGGGCAGGTAGCTAATTTT
TRBJ2-5	TRBV11-3	-	-	CASRRRTRKETQYF	TGTGCCAGCAGACGTCGGACACGAAAAGAGACCCAGTACTTC
TRBJ2-7	TRBV19	-	-	CASSMGSTYEQYF	TGTGCCAGTAGTATGGGCAGCACCTACGAGCAGTACTTC
TRBJ2-7	TRBV6-1	-	-	CAIHWAADYEQYF	TGTGCCATCCACTGGGCAGCGGATTACGAGCAGTACTTC
TRBJ2-7	TRBV7-9	TRBD2	-	CASSPAGGSYEQYF	TGTGCCAGCAGCCCCGCGGGGGGCTCCTACGAGCAGTACTTC
TRBJ2-2	TRBV19	-	-	CASSILEDANTGELFF	TGTGCCAGTAGTATTTTGGAAGACGCGAACACCGGGGAGCTGTTTTTT
TRBJ2-7	TRBV4-1	TRBD1	-	CASSQDVTGTYEQYF	TGCGCCAGCAGCCAAGATGTGACAGGGACCTACGAGCAGTACTTC
TRBJ2-7	TRBV19	TRBD2	-	CASSISLSTSDAYEQYF	TGTGCCAGTAGTATAAGTCTTTCCACTAGCGATGCCTACGAGCAGTACTTC